The 14 T cell receptor beta chains below all came from one sample that was sequenced in a study of T cells expressing NK-cell markers. With the 5' RACE reads reprocessed, TCRdb shows one record per CDR3 protein and no DNA. This repertoire includes 300,000 to 500,000 distinct CDR3 sequences. The source material was blood T cells: a sorted CD56 or NKG2C T cell subset, CD4+ or CD8+ T cells, or bulk PBMC T cells (not recorded which). The source of these receptors is a woman between 50 and 59 years old in good health.

The V and J genes are TRBV7-3 and TRBJ2-2; TCRdb reports TRBD2, a call that lacks DNA to check it against. This CDR3 has 15 amino acids. Per germline, CDR1 SGHTA and CDR2 FQGTGA. CDR3 sequence: CASSSLLGGSGELFF.

The chain employs TRBV10-3 and TRBJ1-3. CDR3 size: 14 residues. Germline values: CDR1 ENHRY, CDR2 SYGVKD. CDR3 loop: CAIRPASSGNTIYF.

The chain recombines TRBV29-1 with TRBJ2-2; TCRdb picks TRBD2, but there is no DNA to check that call. The CDR3 runs 14 residues. CDR1 and CDR2 from the germline V gene are SQVTM and ANQGSEA. The CDR3 loop reads CSVESGRADGELFF.

The chain combines TRBV27 with TRBJ2-3; TCRdb selects TRBD2, and the lack of DNA leaves this call unchecked. The CDR3 is 17 amino acids. Germline V gives CDR1 MNHEY, CDR2 SMNVEV (reference sequence). The CDR3 region is CASSLLTGAGVTDTQYF.

The chain uses TRBV7-6 and TRBJ2-3; TCRdb returns TRBD2, unconfirmable since there is no DNA. Germline-derived CDR1 and CDR2 are SGHVS and FNYEAQ. There are 16 residues in the CDR3. The CDR3: CASTIGAESSTDTQYF.

This sequence joins TRBV11-2 and TRBJ2-2; TCRdb names TRBD2, which stays unverified in the absence of DNA. The V gene's germline CDR1 is SGHAT and CDR2 FQNNGV. The CDR3 consists of 16 residues. The CDR3 here is CASNYWDWSNTGELFF.

The CDR3 reads CATSRDGRGDTQYF. V gene TRBV15 combines with J gene TRBJ2-3. The germline V gene has CDR1 LNHNV and CDR2 YYDKDF (reference sequence). This CDR3 spans 14 amino acids.

V and J are TRBV4-1 and TRBJ2-2; TCRdb's D gene call, TRBD2, goes unchecked for lack of DNA. The CDR3 runs 14 residues. Germline V gene lookup returns CDR1 MGHRA and CDR2 YSYEKL. CDR3 sequence reads: CASSQRGSPGELFF.

The CDR3 loop reads CSARVAIHFGYTF. This chain links TRBV20-1 with TRBJ1-2. The CDR3 sequence is 13 residues long. In germline, CDR1 is DFQATT, CDR2 SNEGSKA (reference sequence).

The rearrangement uses TRBV11-3 and TRBJ2-2; the TCRdb call, TRBD1, lacks DNA for checking. The CDR3 totals 15 residues. In germline, CDR1 is SGHNT, CDR2 YENEEA. The CDR3 protein is CASSQGQGATGELFF.

The chain's CDR3 is CASSSRGQGAHTQYF. The chain is built from TRBV5-1 and TRBJ2-3; with no DNA, the TCRdb D assignment of TRBD1 cannot be verified. CDR1 and CDR2 from the germline V gene are SGHRS and YFSETQ. CDR3 length: 15 amino acids.

The V call is TRBV12-3 or TRBV12-4, the J call TRBJ2-1; absent DNA, TCRdb's TRBD1 call cannot be checked. The length of the CDR3 is 14 residues. This chain's CDR3 is CASRPAGTSSEQFF.

CDR3 sequence: CASSRRQGVFTEAFF. The chain links TRBV7-9 to TRBJ1-1; the TCRdb D gene call, TRBD1, has no DNA to confirm it. The CDR3 contains 15 residues. The germline CDR1 and CDR2 sequences are SEHNR and FQNEAQ (reference sequence).

This rearrangement joins TRBV7-8 to TRBJ2-5; TCRdb reports TRBD2, a call that lacks DNA to check it against. The germline V gene encodes CDR1 SGHVS and CDR2 FQNEAQ. There are 23 residues in the CDR3. CDR3 loop: CASSLARQGVNQREGRTQETQYF. Combining the CDR3 with reference TRBV7-8 and TRBJ2-5 gives the whole variable domain GAGVSQSPRYKVAKRGQDVALRCDPISGHVSLFWYQQALGQGPEFLTYFQNEAQLDKSGLPSDRFFAERPEGSVSTLKIQRTQQEDSAVYLCASSLARQGVNQREGRTQETQYFGPGTRLLVL.